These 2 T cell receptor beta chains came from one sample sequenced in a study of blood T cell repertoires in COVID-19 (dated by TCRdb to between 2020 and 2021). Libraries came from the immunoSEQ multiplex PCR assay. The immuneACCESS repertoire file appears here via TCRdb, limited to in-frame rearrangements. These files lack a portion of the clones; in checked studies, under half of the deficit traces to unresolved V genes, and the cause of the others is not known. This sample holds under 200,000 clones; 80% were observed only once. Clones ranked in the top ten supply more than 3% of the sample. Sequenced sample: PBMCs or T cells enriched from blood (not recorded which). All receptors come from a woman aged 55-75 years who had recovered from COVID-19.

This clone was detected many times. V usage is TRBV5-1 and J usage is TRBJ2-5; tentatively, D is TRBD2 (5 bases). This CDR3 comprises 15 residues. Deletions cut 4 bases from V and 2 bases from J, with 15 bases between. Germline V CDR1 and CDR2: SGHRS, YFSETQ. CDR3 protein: CASSRDVGVQETQYF. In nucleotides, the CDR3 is TGCGCCAGCAGCCGGGATGTGGGAGTGCAAGAGACCCAGTACTTC.

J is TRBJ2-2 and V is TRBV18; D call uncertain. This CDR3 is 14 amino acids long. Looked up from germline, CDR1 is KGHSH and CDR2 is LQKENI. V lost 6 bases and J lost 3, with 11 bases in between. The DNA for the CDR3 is TGTGCCAGCTCGCCTTACCCGGACACCGGGGAGCTGTTTTTT. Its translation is CASSPYPDTGELFF.